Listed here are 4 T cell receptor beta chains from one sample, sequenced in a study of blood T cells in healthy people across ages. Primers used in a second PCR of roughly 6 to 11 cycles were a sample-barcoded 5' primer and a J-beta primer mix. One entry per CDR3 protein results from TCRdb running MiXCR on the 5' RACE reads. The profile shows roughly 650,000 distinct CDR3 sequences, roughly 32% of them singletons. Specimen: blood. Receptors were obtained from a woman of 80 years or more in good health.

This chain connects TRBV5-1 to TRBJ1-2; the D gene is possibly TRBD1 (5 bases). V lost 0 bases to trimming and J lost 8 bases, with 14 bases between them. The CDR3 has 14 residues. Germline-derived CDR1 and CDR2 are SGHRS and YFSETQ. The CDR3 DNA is TGCGCCAGCAGCTTGGATCTGGGACGGGAAGGCTACACCTTC. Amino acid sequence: CASSLDLGREGYTF.

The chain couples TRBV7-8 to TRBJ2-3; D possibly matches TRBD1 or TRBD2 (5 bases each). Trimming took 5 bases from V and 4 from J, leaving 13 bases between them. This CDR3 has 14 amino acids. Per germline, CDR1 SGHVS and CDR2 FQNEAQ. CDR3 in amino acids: CASSIGTAADTQYF. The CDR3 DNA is TGTGCCAGCAGCATAGGGACCGCAGCAGATACGCAGTATTTT.

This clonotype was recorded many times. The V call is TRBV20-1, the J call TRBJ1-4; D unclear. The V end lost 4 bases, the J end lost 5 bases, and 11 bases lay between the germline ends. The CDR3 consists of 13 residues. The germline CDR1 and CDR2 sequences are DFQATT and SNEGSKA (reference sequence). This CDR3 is CSATREMNEKLFF. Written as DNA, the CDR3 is TGCAGTGCTACCCGGGAGATGAATGAAAAACTGTTTTTT.

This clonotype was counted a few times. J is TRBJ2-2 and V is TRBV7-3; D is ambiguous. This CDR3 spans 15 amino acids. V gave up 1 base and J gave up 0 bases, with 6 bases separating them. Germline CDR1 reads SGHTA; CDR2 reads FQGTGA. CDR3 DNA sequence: TGTGCCAGCAGCTTAAATGCCGCGAACACCGGGGAGCTGTTTTTT. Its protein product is CASSLNAANTGELFF.